This T cell receptor (beta chain) was retrieved from a study of shared clonotypes between healthy human individuals. CDR3 length: 12 amino acids. Germline V CDR1 and CDR2: SQVTM, ANQGSEA. V shed 2 bases and J shed 7 bases, with 12 bases lying between them. Assay used: immunoSEQ multiplex PCR; TCRdb lists only in-frame clones, some missing. The sample yields some 530,000 clones, more than 75% seen once. This clone came up a few times. The sequenced sample was PBMCs. The sequence was collected from a woman aged 40 to 49 in good health. Some clones in this sample may be carry-over from other donors' samples. The rearrangement uses TRBV29-1 and TRBJ2-7; D is unclear. The CDR3 bases are TGCAGCGTTGAAACCCCGGGTAGGGAGCAGTACTTC. It codes for CSVETPGREQYF.